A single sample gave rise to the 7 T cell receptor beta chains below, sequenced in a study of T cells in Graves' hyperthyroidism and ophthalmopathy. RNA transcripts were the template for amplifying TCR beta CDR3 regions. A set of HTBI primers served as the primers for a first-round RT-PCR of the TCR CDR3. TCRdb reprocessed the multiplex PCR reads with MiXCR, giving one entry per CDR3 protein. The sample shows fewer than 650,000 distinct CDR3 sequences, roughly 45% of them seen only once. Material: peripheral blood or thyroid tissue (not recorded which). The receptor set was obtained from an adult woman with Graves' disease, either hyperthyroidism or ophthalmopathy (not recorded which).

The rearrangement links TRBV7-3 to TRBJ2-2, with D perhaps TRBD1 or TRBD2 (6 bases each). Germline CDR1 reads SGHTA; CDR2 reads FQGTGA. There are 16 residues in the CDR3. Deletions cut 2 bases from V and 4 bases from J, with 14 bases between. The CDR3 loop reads CASSLGGQGRTGELFF. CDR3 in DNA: TGTGCCAGCAGCTTAGGGGGGCAGGGACGCACCGGGGAGCTGTTTTTT. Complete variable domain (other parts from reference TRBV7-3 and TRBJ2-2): GAGVSQTPSNKVTEKGKYVELRCDPISGHTALYWYRQSLGQGPEFLIYFQGTGAADDSGLPNDRFFAVRPEGSVSTLKIQRTERGDSAVYLCASSLGGQGRTGELFFGEGSRLTVL.

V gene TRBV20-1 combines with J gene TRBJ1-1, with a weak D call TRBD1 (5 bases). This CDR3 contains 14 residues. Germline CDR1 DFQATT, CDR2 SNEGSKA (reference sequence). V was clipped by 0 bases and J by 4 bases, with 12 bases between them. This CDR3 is CSARDARVSTEAFF. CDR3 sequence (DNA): TGCAGTGCTAGAGATGCCAGGGTGAGCACTGAAGCTTTCTTT.

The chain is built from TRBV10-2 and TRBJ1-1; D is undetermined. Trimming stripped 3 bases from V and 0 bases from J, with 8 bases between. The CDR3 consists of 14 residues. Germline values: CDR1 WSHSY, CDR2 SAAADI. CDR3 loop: CASSENSLNTEAFF. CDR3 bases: TGCGCCAGCAGTGAAAACAGCTTGAACACTGAAGCTTTCTTT.

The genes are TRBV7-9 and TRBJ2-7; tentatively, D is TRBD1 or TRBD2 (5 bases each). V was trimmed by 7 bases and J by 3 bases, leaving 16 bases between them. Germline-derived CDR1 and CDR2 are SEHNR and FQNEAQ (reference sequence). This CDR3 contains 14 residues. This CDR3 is CASKIRDGHYEQYF. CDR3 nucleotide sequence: TGTGCCAGCAAAATCCGGGACGGTCACTACGAGCAGTACTTC.

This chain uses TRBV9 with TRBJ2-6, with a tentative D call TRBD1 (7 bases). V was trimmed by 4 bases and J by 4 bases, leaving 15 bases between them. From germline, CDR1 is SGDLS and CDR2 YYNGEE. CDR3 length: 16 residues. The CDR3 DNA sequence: TGTGCCAGCAGCCCAGGGGGAGGAGCCGGGGCCAACGTCCTGACTTTC. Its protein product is CASSPGGGAGANVLTF.

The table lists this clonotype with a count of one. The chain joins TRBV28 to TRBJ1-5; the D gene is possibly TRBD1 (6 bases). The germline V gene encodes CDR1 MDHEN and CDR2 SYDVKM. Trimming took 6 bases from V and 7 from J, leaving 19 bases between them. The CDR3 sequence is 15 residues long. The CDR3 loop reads CASRGFHRDRQPQHF. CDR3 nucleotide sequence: TGTGCCAGCAGAGGCTTCCACAGGGATAGACAGCCCCAGCATTTT.

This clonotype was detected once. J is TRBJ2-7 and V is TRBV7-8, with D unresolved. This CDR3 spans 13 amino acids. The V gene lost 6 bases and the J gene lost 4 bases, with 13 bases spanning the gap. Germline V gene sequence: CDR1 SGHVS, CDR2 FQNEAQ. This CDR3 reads CASSSRTAYEQYF. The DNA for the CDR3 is TGTGCCAGCAGTTCCCGGACGGCGTACGAGCAGTACTTC.